The present T cell receptor (beta chain) was sequenced within a study of blood T cell repertoires in COVID-19. This clone was counted between two and nine times. Method: immunoSEQ multiplex PCR; TCRdb's copy keeps in-frame clones and lacks some. This table has approximately 70,000 clones, under 80% appearing once. The CDR3 sequence is 15 residues long. V was cut by 7 bases and J by 6 bases, with 18 bases left in between. Germline CDR1 SGHDN, CDR2 FVKESK. Sequences were obtained from PBMCs or T cells enriched from blood (not recorded which). This sequence originates from a woman aged 55-70 years who had been exposed to COVID-19. The rearrangement joins TRBV14 to TRBJ2-2, with TRBD1 as a possible D gene (6 bases). CDR3 protein: CASTHDQTGSGELFF. The DNA for the CDR3 is TGTGCCAGCACCCATGACCAAACAGGGTCCGGGGAGCTGTTTTTT.